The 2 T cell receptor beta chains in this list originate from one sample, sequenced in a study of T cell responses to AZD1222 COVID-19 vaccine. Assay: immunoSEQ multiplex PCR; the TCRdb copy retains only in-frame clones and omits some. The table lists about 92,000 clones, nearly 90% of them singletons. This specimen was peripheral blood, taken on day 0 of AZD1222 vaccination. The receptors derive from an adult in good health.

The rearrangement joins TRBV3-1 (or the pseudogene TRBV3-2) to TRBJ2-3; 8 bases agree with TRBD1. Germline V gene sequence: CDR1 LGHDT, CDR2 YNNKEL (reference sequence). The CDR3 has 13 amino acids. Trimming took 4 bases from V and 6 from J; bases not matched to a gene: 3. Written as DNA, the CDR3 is TGTGCCAGCAGCCTCCGGACAGGGGATACGCAGTATTTT. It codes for CASSLRTGDTQYF.

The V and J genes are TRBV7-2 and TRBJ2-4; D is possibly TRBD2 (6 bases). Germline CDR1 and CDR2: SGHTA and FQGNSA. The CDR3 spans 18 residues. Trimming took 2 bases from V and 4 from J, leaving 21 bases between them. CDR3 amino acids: CASSLSVYRTRGKNIQYF. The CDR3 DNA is TGTGCCAGCAGCTTAAGTGTCTACAGAACCCGGGGGAAAAACATTCAGTACTTC. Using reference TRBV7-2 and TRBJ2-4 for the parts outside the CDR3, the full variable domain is GAGVSQSPSNKVTEKGKDVELRCDPISGHTALYWYRQSLGQGLEFLIYFQGNSAPDKSGLPSDRFSAERTGGSVSTLTIQRTQQEDSAVYLCASSLSVYRTRGKNIQYFGAGTRLSVL.